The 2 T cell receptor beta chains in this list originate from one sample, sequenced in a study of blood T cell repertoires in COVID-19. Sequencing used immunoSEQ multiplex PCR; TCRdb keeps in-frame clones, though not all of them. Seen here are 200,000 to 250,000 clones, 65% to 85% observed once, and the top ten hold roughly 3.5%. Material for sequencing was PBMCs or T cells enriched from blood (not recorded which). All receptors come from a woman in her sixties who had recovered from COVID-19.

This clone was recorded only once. DNA of the CDR3: TGTGCCAGTAAGGCCGACGGAGCTAACTATGGCTACACCTTC. Its translation is CASKADGANYGYTF. This rearrangement joins TRBV19 to TRBJ1-2; no reliable D call. CDR3 length: 14 amino acids. The V gene lost 7 bases and the J gene lost 0 bases, with 12 bases spanning the gap. Germline V gives CDR1 LNHDA, CDR2 SQIVND (reference sequence).

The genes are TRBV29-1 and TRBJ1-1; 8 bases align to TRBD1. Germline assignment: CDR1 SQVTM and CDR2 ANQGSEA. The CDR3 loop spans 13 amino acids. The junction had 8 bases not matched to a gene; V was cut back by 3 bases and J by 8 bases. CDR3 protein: CSVENRGTSEAFF. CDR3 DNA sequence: TGCAGCGTTGAGAACAGGGGGACCTCCGAAGCTTTCTTT.